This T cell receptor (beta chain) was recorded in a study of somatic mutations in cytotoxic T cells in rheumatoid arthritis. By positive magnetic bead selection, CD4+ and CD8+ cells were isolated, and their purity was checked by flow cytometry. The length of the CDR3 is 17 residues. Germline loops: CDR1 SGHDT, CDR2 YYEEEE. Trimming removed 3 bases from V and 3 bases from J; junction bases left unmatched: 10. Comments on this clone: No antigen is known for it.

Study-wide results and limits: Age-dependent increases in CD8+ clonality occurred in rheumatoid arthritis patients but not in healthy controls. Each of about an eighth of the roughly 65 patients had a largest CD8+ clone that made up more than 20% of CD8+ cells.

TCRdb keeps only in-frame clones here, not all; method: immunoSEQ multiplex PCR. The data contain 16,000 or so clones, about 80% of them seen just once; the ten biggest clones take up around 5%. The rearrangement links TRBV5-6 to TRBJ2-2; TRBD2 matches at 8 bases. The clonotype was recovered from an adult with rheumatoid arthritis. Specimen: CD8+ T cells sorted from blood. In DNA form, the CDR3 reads TGTGCCAGCAGCTACGGGGGGGGTTTTGTGGACACCGGGGAGCTGTTTTTT. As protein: CASSYGGGFVDTGELFF.